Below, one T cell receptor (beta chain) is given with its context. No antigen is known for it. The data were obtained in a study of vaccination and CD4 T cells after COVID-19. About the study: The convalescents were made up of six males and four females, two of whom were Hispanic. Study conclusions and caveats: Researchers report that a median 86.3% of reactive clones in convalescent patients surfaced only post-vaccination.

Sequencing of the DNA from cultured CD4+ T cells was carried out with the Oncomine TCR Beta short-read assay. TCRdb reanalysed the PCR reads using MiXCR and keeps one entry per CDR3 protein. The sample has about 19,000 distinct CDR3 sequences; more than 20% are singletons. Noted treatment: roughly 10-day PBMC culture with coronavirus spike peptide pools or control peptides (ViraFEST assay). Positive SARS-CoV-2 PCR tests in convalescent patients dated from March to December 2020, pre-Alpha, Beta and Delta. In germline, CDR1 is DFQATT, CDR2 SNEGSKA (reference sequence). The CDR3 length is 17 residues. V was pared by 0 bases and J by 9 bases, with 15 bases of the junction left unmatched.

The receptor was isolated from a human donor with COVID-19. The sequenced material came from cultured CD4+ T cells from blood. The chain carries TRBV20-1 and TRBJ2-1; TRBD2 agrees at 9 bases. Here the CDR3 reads CSARDSRRGGGRSEQFF. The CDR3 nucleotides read TGCAGTGCTAGAGATTCCCGGCGCGGGGGGGGCCGAAGTGAGCAGTTCTTC.